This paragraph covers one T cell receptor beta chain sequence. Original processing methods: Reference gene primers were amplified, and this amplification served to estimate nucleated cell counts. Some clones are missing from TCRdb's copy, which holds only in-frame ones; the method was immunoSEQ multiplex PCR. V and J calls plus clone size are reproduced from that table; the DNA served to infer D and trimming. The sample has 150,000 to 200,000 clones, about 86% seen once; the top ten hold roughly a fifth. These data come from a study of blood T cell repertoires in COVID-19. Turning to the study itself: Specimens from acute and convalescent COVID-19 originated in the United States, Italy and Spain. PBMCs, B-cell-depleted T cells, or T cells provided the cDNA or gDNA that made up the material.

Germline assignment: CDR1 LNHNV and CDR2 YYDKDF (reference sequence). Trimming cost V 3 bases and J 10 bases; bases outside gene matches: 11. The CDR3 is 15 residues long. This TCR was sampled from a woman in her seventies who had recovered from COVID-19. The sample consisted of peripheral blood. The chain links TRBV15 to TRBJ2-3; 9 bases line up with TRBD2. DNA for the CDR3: TGTGCCACCAGCAGGGGGACTAGCTCCCGAATTGCGCAGTATTTT. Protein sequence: CATSRGTSSRIAQYF.